This TCR beta chain was recovered during a study of cytomegalovirus exposure and HLA in healthy donors. Study-wide findings and caveats: A few chains tied to CMV proved CMV antigen-specific in vitro. Serostatus for CMV was the only available immune exposure information. Several V segments, TRBV6-2 and TRBV6-3 among them, could not be told apart and were dropped. The classifier reportedly diagnosed cytomegalovirus status with high specificity and sensitivity.

Points on this clone: Its specificity is not known.

The CDR3 spans 12 residues. The V end lost 6 bases, the J end lost 9 bases, and 12 bases lay between the germline ends. Germline V gene sequence: CDR1 MDHEN, CDR2 SYDVKM. The PCR employed 60 Vbeta primers together with 13 Jbeta primers. Produced via immunoSEQ multiplex PCR; TCRdb's table is partial and in-frame only. Here the sample table reports tens of thousands of clones. This clonotype was sampled from a woman aged 60 to 75 in good health and CMV-seronegative. Sequenced material: PBMCs. The gene calls are TRBV28 and TRBJ1-5, with D possibly being TRBD1 (6 bases). CDR3 sequence: CASRTGVGPQHF. The CDR3 DNA reads TGTGCCAGCAGGACAGGTGTGGGGCCCCAGCATTTT.